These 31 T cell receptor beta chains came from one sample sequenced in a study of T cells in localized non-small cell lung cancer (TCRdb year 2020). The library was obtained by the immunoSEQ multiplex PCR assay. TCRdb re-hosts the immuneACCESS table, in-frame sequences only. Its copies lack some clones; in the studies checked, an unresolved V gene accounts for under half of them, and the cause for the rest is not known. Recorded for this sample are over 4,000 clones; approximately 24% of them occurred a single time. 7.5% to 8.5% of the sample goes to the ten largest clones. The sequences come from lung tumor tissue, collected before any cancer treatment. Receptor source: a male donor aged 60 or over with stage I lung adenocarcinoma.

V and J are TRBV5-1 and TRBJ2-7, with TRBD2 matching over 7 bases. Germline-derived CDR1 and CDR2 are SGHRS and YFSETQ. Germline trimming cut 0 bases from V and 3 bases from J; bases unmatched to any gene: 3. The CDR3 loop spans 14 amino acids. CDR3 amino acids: CASSLGEGGYEQYF. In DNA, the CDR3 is TGCGCCAGCAGCTTGGGGGAGGGAGGCTACGAGCAGTACTTC.

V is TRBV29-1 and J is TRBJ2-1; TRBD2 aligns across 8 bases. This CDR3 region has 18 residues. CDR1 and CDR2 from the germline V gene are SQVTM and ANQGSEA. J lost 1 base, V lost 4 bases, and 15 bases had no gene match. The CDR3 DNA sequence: TGCAGCGTTGTAAGTAGCGGGGCCCCCGGGAGGTCCTACAATGAGCAGTTCTTC. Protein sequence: CSVVSSGAPGRSYNEQFF.

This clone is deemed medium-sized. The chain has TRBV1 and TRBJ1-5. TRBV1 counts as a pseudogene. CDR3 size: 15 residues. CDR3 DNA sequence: TGCGCCAGCAGCCTGGGACTGTCTAGCAATCAGCCCCAGCATTTT. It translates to CASSLGLSSNQPQHF.

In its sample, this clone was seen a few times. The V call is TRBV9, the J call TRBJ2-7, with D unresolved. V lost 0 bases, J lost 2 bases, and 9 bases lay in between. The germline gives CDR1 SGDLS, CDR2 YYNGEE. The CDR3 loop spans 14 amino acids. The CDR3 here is CASSVGPTPYEQYF. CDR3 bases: TGTGCCAGCAGCGTAGGTCCTACACCCTACGAGCAGTACTTC.

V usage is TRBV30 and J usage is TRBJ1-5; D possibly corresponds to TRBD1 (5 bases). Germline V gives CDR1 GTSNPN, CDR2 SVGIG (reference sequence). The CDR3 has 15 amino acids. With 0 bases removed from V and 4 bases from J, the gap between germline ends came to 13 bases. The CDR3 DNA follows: TGTGCCTGGAGTGTCCTCGACAGCCGGAATCAGCCCCAGCATTTT. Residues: CAWSVLDSRNQPQHF.

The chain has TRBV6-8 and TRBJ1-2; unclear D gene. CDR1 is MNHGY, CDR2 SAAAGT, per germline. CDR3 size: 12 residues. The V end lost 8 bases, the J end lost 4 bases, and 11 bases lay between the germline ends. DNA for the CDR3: TGTGCCAGCTTGGGCACCTTCTATGGCTACACCTTC. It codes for CASLGTFYGYTF.

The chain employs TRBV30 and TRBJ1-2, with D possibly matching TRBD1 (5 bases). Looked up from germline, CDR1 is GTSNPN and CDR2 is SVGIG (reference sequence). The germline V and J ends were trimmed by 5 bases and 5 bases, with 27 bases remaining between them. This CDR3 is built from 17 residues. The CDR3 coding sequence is TGTGCCTGGGTTAAAGGGAAGGGGCTCATGATGACGTATGGCTACACCTTC. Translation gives CAWVKGKGLMMTYGYTF.

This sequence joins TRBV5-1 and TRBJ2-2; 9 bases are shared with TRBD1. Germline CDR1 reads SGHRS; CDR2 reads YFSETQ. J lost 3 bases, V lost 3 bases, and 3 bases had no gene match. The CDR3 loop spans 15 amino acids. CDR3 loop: CASSSQGADTGELFF. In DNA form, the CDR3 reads TGCGCCAGCAGCTCACAGGGGGCCGACACCGGGGAGCTGTTTTTT.

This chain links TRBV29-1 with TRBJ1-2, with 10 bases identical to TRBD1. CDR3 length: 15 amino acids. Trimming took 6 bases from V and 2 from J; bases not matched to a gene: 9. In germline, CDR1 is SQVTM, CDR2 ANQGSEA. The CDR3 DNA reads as TGCAGCGTGGACAGGGGGGAAGCCGTCAACTATGGCTACACCTTC. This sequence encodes CSVDRGEAVNYGYTF.

CDR3 protein: CSARLGDTEAFF. The CDR3 nucleotides read TGCAGCGCCCGACTCGGTGACACTGAAGCTTTCTTT. The J gene is TRBJ1-1, the V gene TRBV29-1; D is unclear. The germline V gene encodes CDR1 SQVTM and CDR2 ANQGSEA. The V and J ends lost 7 bases and 3 bases respectively, with 12 bases between them. The CDR3 sequence is 12 residues long.

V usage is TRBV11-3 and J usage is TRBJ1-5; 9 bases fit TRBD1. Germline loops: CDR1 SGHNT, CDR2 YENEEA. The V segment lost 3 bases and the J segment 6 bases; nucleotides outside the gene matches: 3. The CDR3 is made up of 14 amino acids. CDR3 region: CASSLGQGGQPQHF. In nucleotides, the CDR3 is TGTGCCAGCAGCTTGGGACAGGGTGGTCAGCCCCAGCATTTT. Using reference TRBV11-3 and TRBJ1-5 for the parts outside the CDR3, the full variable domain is EAGVVQSPRYKIIEKKQPVAFWCNPISGHNTLYWYLQNLGQGPELLIRYENEEAVDDSQLPKDRFSAERLKGVDSTLKIQPAELGDSAVYLCASSLGQGGQPQHFGDGTRLSIL.

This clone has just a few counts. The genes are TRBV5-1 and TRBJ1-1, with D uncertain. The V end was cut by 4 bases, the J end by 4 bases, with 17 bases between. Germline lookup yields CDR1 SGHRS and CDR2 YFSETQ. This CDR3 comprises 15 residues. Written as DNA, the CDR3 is TGCGCCAGCAGCCGGGCCCTGGGGAGAGGCACTGAAGCTTTCTTT. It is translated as CASSRALGRGTEAFF.

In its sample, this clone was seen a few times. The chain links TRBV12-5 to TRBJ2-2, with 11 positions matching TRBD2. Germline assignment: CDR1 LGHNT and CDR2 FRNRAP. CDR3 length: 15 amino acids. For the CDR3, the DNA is TGTGCCAGCACCCAGACTAGCGGGGTCACCGGGGAGCTGTTTTTT. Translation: CASTQTSGVTGELFF.

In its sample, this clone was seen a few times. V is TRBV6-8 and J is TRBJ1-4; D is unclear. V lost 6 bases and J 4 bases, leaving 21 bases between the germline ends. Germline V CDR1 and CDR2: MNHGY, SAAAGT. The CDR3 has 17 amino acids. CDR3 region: CASRSNPGLGFNEKLFF. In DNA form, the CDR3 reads TGTGCCAGCAGATCAAACCCAGGTCTGGGATTTAATGAAAAACTGTTTTTT.

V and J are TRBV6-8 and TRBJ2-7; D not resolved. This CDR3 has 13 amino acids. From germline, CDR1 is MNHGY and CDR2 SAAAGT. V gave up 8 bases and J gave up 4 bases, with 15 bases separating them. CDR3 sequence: CASAGQLSYEQYF. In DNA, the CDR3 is TGTGCCAGCGCTGGCCAGTTATCTTACGAGCAGTACTTC.

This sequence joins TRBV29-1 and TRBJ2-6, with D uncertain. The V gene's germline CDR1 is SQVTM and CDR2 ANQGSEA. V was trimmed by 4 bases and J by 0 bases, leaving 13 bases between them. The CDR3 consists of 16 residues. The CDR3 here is CSVATDLNSGANVLTF. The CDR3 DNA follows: TGCAGCGTTGCTACAGACCTTAACTCTGGGGCCAACGTCCTGACTTTC. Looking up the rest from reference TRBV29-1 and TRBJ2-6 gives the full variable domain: SAVISQKPSRDICQRGTSLTIQCQVDSQVTMMFWYRQQPGQSLTLIATANQGSEATYESGFVIDKFPISRPNLTFSTLTVSNMSPEDSSIYLCSVATDLNSGANVLTFGAGSRLTVL.

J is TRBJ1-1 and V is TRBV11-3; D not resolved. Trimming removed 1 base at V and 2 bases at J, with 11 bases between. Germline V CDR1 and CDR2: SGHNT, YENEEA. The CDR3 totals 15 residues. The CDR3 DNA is TGTGCCAGCAGCTTAGGGTGGCGGACTAACACTGAAGCTTTCTTT. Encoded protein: CASSLGWRTNTEAFF.

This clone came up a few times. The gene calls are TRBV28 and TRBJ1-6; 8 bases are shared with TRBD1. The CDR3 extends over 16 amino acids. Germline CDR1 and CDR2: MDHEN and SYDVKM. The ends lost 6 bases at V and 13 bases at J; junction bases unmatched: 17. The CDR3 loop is CASRYLKGQALWPLHF. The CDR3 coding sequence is TGTGCCAGCAGATATCTAAAGGGACAGGCTTTGTGGCCCCTCCACTTT.

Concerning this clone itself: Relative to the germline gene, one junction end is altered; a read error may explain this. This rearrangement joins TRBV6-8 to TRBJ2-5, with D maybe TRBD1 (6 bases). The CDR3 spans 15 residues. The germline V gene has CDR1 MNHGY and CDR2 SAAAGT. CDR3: CAISAEKGVGETQYF. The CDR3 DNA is TGTGCCATCAGTGCCGAAAAGGGGGTTGGAGAGACCCAGTACTTC.

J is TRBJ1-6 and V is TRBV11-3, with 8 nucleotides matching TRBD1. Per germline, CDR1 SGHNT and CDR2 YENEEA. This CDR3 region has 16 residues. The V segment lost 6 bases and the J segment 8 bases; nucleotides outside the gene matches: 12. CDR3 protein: CASSLGQGFGDSPLHF. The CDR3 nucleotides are TGTGCCAGCAGTCTAGGACAGGGCTTTGGTGATTCACCCCTCCACTTT.

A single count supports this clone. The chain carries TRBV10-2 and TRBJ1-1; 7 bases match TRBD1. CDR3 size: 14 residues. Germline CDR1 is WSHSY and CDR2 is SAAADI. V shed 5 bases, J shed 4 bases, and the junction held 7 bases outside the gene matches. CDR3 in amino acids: CASSPHRGGTEAFF. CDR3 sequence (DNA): TGCGCCAGCAGTCCTCACAGGGGAGGCACTGAAGCTTTCTTT.

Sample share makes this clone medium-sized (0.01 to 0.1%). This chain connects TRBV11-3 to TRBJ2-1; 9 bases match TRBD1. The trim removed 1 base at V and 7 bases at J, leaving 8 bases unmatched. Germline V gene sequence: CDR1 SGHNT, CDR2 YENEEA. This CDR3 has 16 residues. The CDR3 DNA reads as TGTGCCAGCAGCTTAGGCCGGGACAGGGTTTTGAATGAGCAGTTCTTC. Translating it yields CASSLGRDRVLNEQFF.

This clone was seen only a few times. CDR3 coding DNA: TGTGCCAGCAGCTTAAAGGGACAGGGGATTCGGGGCTACACCTTC. This sequence encodes CASSLKGQGIRGYTF. J is TRBJ1-2 and V is TRBV11-3; 10 bases map to TRBD1. Trimming cost V 2 bases and J 8 bases; bases outside gene matches: 8. The CDR3 runs 15 residues. Germline CDR1 is SGHNT and CDR2 is YENEEA.

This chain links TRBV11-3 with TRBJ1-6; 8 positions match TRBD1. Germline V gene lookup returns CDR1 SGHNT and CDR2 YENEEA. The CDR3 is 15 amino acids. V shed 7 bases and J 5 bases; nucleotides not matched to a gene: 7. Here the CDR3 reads CASTFRDRNNSPLHF. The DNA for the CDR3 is TGTGCCAGCACCTTCCGGGACAGGAATAATTCACCCCTCCACTTT.

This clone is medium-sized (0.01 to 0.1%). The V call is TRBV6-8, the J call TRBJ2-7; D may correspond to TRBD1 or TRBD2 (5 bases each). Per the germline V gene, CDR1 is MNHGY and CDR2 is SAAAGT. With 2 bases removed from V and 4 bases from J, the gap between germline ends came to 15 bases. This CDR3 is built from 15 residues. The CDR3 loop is CASSYGQGRGYEQYF. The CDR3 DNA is TGTGCCAGCAGTTACGGTCAGGGAAGAGGGTACGAGCAGTACTTC.

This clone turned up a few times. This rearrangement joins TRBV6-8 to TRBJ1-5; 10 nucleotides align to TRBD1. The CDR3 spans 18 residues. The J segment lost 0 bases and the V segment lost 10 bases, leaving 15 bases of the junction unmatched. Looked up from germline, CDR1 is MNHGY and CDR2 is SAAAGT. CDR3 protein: CATRTRGQGWSSNQPQHF. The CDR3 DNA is TGTGCCACCAGGACTAGGGGACAGGGGTGGAGTAGCAATCAGCCCCAGCATTTT.

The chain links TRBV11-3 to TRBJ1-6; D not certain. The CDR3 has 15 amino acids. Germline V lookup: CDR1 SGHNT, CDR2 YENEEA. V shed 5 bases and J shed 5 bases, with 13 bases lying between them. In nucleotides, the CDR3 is TGTGCCAGCAGCCCGACATGGGAGGATAATTCACCCCTCCACTTT. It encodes CASSPTWEDNSPLHF.

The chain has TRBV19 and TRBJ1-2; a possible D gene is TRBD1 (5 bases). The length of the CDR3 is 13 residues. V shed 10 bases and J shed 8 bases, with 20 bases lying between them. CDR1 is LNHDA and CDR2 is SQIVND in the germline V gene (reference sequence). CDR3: CATQRAPQGGYTF. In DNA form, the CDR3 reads TGTGCCACCCAAAGAGCCCCCCAGGGCGGCTACACCTTC.

CDR3 protein: CASSSHGALSTMNTEAFF. The CDR3 DNA reads as TGTGCCAGCAGTTCCCACGGCGCACTGTCGACGATGAACACTGAAGCTTTCTTT. The rearrangement links TRBV28 to TRBJ1-1; D gene unclear. The CDR3 loop spans 18 amino acids. The germline V and J ends were trimmed by 4 bases and 0 bases, with 21 bases remaining between them. The germline V gene has CDR1 MDHEN and CDR2 SYDVKM.

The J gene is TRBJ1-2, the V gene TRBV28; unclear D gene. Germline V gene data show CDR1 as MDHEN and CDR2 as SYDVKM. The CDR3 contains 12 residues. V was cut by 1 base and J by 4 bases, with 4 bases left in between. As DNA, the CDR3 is TGTGCCAGCAGTTTATCTTTCTATGGCTACACCTTC. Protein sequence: CASSLSFYGYTF.

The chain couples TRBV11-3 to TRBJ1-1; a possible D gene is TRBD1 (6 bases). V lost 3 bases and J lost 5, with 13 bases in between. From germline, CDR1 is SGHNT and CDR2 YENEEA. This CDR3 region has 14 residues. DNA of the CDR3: TGTGCCAGCAGCTTTGGCGGGGGCAAAACTGAAGCTTTCTTT. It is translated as CASSFGGGKTEAFF.